This T cell receptor beta chain was recorded in a study of T cell responses to AZD1222 COVID-19 vaccine. Study-wide results and limits: Clonal diversity was possibly underestimated; the donors were predominantly white British and more often female. Distributed over spike, vaccine-associated CD4 TCRs predominated at 160-218 and 743-854. Nearly half of spike-specific TCRs reportedly target variant regions that are unmutated in the B.1.351 and B.1.1.7 variants.

The CDR3 covers 14 residues. V was cut by 5 bases and J by 5 bases, with 15 bases left in between. Looked up from germline, CDR1 is LNHDA and CDR2 is SQIVND (reference sequence). A single count supports this clone. Its cognate antigen is unknown. Assay: immunoSEQ multiplex PCR; the TCRdb copy retains only in-frame clones and omits some. The table lists under 150,000 clones, 90% of them singletons. Specimen: peripheral blood, collected on day 0 of AZD1222 vaccination. The genes are TRBV19 and TRBJ1-2; weak D call: TRBD1 (6 bases). The origin of this receptor is an adult in good health. The CDR3 DNA reads as TGTGCCAGTAGTCCCCCCCGGGACACTTATGGCTACACCTTC. It is translated as CASSPPRDTYGYTF.